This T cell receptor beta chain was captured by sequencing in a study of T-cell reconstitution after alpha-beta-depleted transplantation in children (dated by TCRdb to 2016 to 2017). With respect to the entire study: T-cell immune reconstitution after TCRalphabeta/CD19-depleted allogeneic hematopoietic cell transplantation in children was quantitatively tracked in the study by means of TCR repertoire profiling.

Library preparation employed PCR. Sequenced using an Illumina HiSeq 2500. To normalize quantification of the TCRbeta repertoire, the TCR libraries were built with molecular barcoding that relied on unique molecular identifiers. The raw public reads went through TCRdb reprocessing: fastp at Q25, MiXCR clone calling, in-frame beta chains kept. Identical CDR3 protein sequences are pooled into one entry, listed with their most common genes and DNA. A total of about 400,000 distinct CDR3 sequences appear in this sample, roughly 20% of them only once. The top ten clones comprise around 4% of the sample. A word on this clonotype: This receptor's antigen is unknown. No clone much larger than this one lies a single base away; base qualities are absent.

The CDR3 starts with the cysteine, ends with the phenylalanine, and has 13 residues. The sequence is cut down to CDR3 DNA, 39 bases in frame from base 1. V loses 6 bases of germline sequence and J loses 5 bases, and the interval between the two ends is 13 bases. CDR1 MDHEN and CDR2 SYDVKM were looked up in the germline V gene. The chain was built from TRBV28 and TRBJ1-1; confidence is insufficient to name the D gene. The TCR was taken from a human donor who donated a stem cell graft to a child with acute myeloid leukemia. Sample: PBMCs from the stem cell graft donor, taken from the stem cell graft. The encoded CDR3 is CASSRSDATEAFF. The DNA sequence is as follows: TGTGCCAGCAGCCGTTCTGACGCAACTGAAGCTTTCTTT.